This T cell receptor (beta chain) was recovered during a study of T cell clonality in common variable immunodeficiency. Whole-study results and caveats: CVID patient heterogeneity limited repertoire-clinical complication correlations. CVID subjects showed higher TCRbeta clonality than healthy controls. The cause of increased CVID clonality remains unclear without subpopulation sequencing.

This clone was observed at least ten times. Its antigen remains unknown. The read ends 3 residues before the CDR3 terminus; that terminus is restored from the germline J gene. Per the germline V gene, CDR1 is PRHDT and CDR2 is FYEKMQ (reference sequence). The V end lost 5 bases, the J end lost 7 bases, and 17 bases lay between the germline ends. This CDR3 has 14 amino acids. Clones were read by immunoSEQ multiplex PCR, and TCRdb kept only the in-frame ones, dropping some. In total the sample includes roughly 70,000 clones, none of them seen once. Heparinized whole blood, about 4.5 to 9 ml, came from each donor.

The sequenced sample consisted of peripheral blood mononuclear cells. This chain joins TRBV13 and TRBJ1-2, with TRBD1 as a possible D gene (6 bases). This clonotype was sampled from a person aged 18 to 70 in good health. Partial CDR3 DNA: TGTGCCAGCAGCACCTTCGGGACACCCGGTGGC. Translating gives CASSTFGTPGG. The full CDR3 protein reads CASSTFGTPGGYTF.